The entry below gives a single T cell receptor (beta chain) sequence along with its context. Looked up from germline, CDR1 is SGHAT and CDR2 is FQNNGV. This CDR3 region has 18 residues. The V and J ends lost 5 bases and 2 bases, in that order; junction bases with no gene match: 15. This sample is part of a study of long-term antiretroviral therapy in people with HIV. Study in general: Samples from the earliest time points predate the 2015 immediate-ART recommendation by about a decade.

A v3.0 immunoSEQ assay was performed at survey level. Sequencing was performed with immunoSEQ multiplex PCR; in TCRdb, only in-frame clones are kept and a portion is missing. The profile shows 25,000 to 30,000 clones, 70% to 85% of them singletons. This TCR came from a man in his forties or fifties with HIV. The V gene is TRBV11-2, the J gene TRBJ2-3, with TRBD2 identical over 8 bases. The specimen was unsorted PBMCs, collected 3 years after starting antiretroviral therapy. The CDR3 sequence is CASSLTPGGSGVTDTQYF. CDR3 nucleotide sequence: TGTGCCAGCAGCCTAACCCCGGGGGGGAGCGGGGTCACAGATACGCAGTATTTT.